The 20 T cell receptor beta chains presented below share a single source sample, sequenced in a study of Ad26.COV2.S vaccination and SARS-CoV-2 variants. The treatment: some 20 received Ad26.COV2.S at low or high dose, single or two shots; 5 received placebo; per-sample allocation not given. Day 63 after the first vaccine or placebo injection was the time point for sampling. TCRdb's table, derived via immunoSEQ multiplex PCR, lists solely in-frame clones and lacks some. This repertoire shows 300,000 to 350,000 clones, about 85% found once; its top ten account for 2% to 2.5%. The input for sequencing was peripheral blood, taken in a trial of Ad26.COV2.S vaccine versus placebo. These receptors were obtained from a person aged 18-65 years who received the Ad26.COV2.S COVID-19 vaccine or a placebo.

Comments on this clone: In the same sample, other DNA sequences code for this CDR3. This chain links TRBV7-9 with TRBJ1-4; D may be TRBD1 (6 bases). This CDR3 spans 15 amino acids. In germline, CDR1 is SEHNR, CDR2 FQNEAQ (reference sequence). Between the trimmed V and J ends, which lost 1 base and 8 bases, there was a span of 14 bases. CDR3 loop: CASSLVAGDGEKLFF. DNA of the CDR3: TGTGCCAGCAGCTTAGTAGCAGGGGATGGGGAAAAACTGTTTTTT.

The chain combines TRBV14 with TRBJ2-1; D call uncertain. The CDR3 spans 15 residues. Trimming took 0 bases from V and 6 from J, leaving 12 bases between them. Germline CDR1 and CDR2: SGHDN and FVKESK. CDR3 in DNA: TGTGCCAGCAGCCAAGAAAGGGTCCGTGGCAATGAGCAGTTCTTC. This encodes CASSQERVRGNEQFF. Looking up the rest from reference TRBV14 and TRBJ2-1 gives the full variable domain: EAGVTQFPSHSVIEKGQTVTLRCDPISGHDNLYWYRRVMGKEIKFLLHFVKESKQDESGMPNNRFLAERTGGTYSTLKVQPAELEDSGVYFCASSQERVRGNEQFFGPGTRLTVL.

V is TRBV7-9 and J is TRBJ2-5, with no clear D. The CDR3 is 11 amino acids. Germline V gene lookup returns CDR1 SEHNR and CDR2 FQNEAQ (reference sequence). Trimming pared 6 bases from V and 5 bases from J, leaving 7 bases between. In nucleotides, the CDR3 is TGTGCCAGCAGTCCCGTGGAGACCCAGTACTTC. Its protein product is CASSPVETQYF.

This chain links TRBV10-3 with TRBJ2-7, with D possibly matching TRBD1 (5 bases). The V end lost 2 bases, the J end lost 3 bases, and 8 bases lay between the germline ends. This CDR3 has 13 residues. Germline values: CDR1 ENHRY, CDR2 SYGVKD. The CDR3 sequence: CAISEGRDYEQYF. CDR3 bases: TGTGCCATCAGTGAGGGCAGGGACTACGAGCAGTACTTC.

The V call is TRBV6-2 or TRBV6-3, the J call TRBJ1-3; D is uncertain. Trimming stripped 6 bases from V and 0 bases from J, with 9 bases between. CDR3 length: 14 residues. CDR1 is MNHEY, CDR2 SVGEGT, per germline. The CDR3: CASSRLISGNTIYF. The CDR3 DNA follows: TGTGCCAGCAGCCGACTAATCTCTGGAAACACCATATATTTT.

The chain uses TRBV12-3 or TRBV12-4 and TRBJ1-1; D unresolved. The CDR3 totals 13 residues. The V and J ends lost 2 bases and 1 base respectively, with 5 bases between them. The CDR3 coding sequence is TGTGCCAGCAGTTTAAGCGGGAACACTGAAGCTTTCTTT. This sequence encodes CASSLSGNTEAFF.

The V call is TRBV4-1, the J call TRBJ2-7, with D perhaps TRBD1 (8 bases). With 0 bases removed from V and 7 bases from J, the gap between germline ends came to 19 bases. The CDR3 contains 16 residues. Germline lookup yields CDR1 MGHRA and CDR2 YSYEKL. In DNA, the CDR3 is TGCGCCAGCAGCCAAGATCTCTGGACAGGGACTAATGAGCAGTACTTC. This codes for CASSQDLWTGTNEQYF.

The chain links TRBV4-1 to TRBJ2-4; D is possibly TRBD1 or TRBD2 (5 bases each). Germline V gene sequence: CDR1 MGHRA, CDR2 YSYEKL. V lost 1 base, J lost 10 bases, and 5 bases lay in between. The CDR3 covers 11 residues. DNA for the CDR3: TGCGCCAGCAGCCAAGGGGGGATTCAGTACTTC. It translates to CASSQGGIQYF.

This chain joins TRBV18 and TRBJ1-6; the D is unclear. Germline CDR1 reads KGHSH; CDR2 reads LQKENI. The CDR3 sequence is 15 residues long. With 1 base removed from V and 7 bases from J, the gap between germline ends came to 11 bases. CDR3 DNA sequence: TGTGCCAGCTCACCACGACTAGCGGAGAATTCACCCCTCCACTTT. It yields the protein CASSPRLAENSPLHF.

The chain joins TRBV5-4 to TRBJ1-2; D might be TRBD1 (6 bases). Germline lookup yields CDR1 SGHNT and CDR2 YYREEE (reference sequence). Trimming stripped 4 bases from V and 8 bases from J, with 21 bases between. The length of the CDR3 is 15 residues. This chain's CDR3 is CASSTTMGGAGGYTF. The CDR3 DNA sequence: TGTGCCAGCAGCACCACAATGGGGGGGGCCGGGGGCTACACCTTC.

The rearrangement joins TRBV19 to TRBJ1-3; D gene unclear. This CDR3 has 16 amino acids. Trimming removed 6 bases from V and 0 bases from J, with 15 bases in between. Germline-derived CDR1 and CDR2 are LNHDA and SQIVND (reference sequence). CDR3: CASSRNGRDSGNTIYF. In DNA form, the CDR3 reads TGTGCCAGTAGCCGTAATGGGCGGGACTCTGGAAACACCATATATTTT.

V gene TRBV14 combines with J gene TRBJ2-3; 7 positions agree with TRBD1. The CDR3 sequence is 15 residues long. V trimming: 4 bases; J trimming: 4 bases; junction bases outside the gene matches: 8. In germline, CDR1 is SGHDN, CDR2 FVKESK. CDR3 loop: CASSPRQGWADTQYF. CDR3 in DNA: TGTGCCAGCAGCCCCCGACAGGGTTGGGCAGATACGCAGTATTTT.

The chain recombines TRBV9 with TRBJ2-7, with 8 bases that match TRBD1. The CDR3 is made up of 15 amino acids. V shed 4 bases, J shed 0 bases, and the junction held 6 bases outside the gene matches. The germline gives CDR1 SGDLS, CDR2 YYNGEE. Written as DNA, the CDR3 is TGTGCCAGCAGCCCACAGGGGGGTAGCTCCTACGAGCAGTACTTC. It is translated as CASSPQGGSSYEQYF.

This chain joins TRBV9 and TRBJ2-5; 8 nucleotides align to TRBD2. CDR1 is SGDLS and CDR2 is YYNGEE in the germline V gene. V shed 6 bases and J 7 bases; nucleotides not matched to a gene: 14. This CDR3 is built from 15 residues. CDR3 sequence: CASTRGSGGSGTQYF. The DNA of the CDR3 is TGTGCCAGCACCCGTGGTTCGGGGGGGTCGGGGACCCAGTACTTC.

This clone was recorded a few times. The chain has TRBV7-2 and TRBJ2-7, with D possibly TRBD2 on 6 matching bases. The CDR3 contains 13 residues. The ends were cut back, 1 base at V and 6 bases at J, with 10 bases in the middle. Germline-derived CDR1 and CDR2 are SGHTA and FQGNSA. The CDR3 loop is CASSLGGVPEQYF. CDR3 nucleotides: TGTGCCAGCAGCTTAGGGGGGGTCCCCGAGCAGTACTTC.

The chain joins TRBV7-2 to TRBJ1-1; the match to TRBD1 covers 10 bases. Looked up from germline, CDR1 is SGHTA and CDR2 is FQGNSA. This CDR3 has 14 amino acids. V lost 4 bases to trimming and J lost 4 bases; unmatched junction nucleotides: 3. CDR3 in amino acids: CASSSGQGFTEAFF. In DNA, the CDR3 is TGTGCCAGCAGCTCGGGACAGGGGTTCACTGAAGCTTTCTTT. Based on the CDR3 plus reference TRBV7-2 and TRBJ1-1, the full variable domain is GAGVSQSPSNKVTEKGKDVELRCDPISGHTALYWYRQSLGQGLEFLIYFQGNSAPDKSGLPSDRFSAERTGGSVSTLTIQRTQQEDSAVYLCASSSGQGFTEAFFGQGTRLTVV.

CDR3 in DNA: TGTGCCAGTAGTATAGCGACGGGGCTAAACGAAAAACTGTTTTTT. As protein: CASSIATGLNEKLFF. This chain connects TRBV19 to TRBJ1-4; D may be TRBD1 (5 bases). Germline V gene lookup returns CDR1 LNHDA and CDR2 SQIVND (reference sequence). Trimming shortened V by 1 base and J by 8 bases, and 14 bases separated the two germline ends. The CDR3 is 15 residues long.

The chain links TRBV27 to TRBJ2-7; 7 nucleotides agree with TRBD1. V gave up 9 bases and J gave up 2 bases; unmatched junction bases: 7. CDR1 MNHEY and CDR2 SMNVEV come from the germline V gene (reference sequence). This CDR3 has 13 residues. CDR3: CASTGTVPYEQYF. The CDR3 DNA follows: TGTGCCAGTACCGGGACAGTCCCCTACGAGCAGTACTTC.

The J gene is TRBJ2-2, the V gene TRBV5-1; TRBD2 matches 12 bases. The CDR3 loop spans 15 amino acids. Germline CDR1 and CDR2: SGHRS and YFSETQ. V shed 7 bases, J shed 3 bases, and the junction held 4 bases outside the gene matches. CDR3: CASGRLAGDTGELFF. The CDR3 nucleotides are TGCGCCAGCGGCCGACTAGCGGGGGACACCGGGGAGCTGTTTTTT. The full variable domain, with the rest looked up from reference TRBV5-1 and TRBJ2-2, is KAGVTQTPRYLIKTRGQQVTLSCSPISGHRSVSWYQQTPGQGLQFLFEYFSETQRNKGNFPGRFSGRQFSNSRSEMNVSTLELGDSALYLCASGRLAGDTGELFFGEGSRLTVL.

The rearrangement joins TRBV27 to TRBJ2-7, with D possibly being TRBD1 (6 bases). CDR1 and CDR2 (germline): MNHEY, SMNVEV (reference sequence). Trimming took off 5 bases at V and 3 bases at J, with 17 bases between the two ends. This CDR3 is built from 15 residues. The DNA of the CDR3 is TGTGCCAGCAGTCAGACGGCAGGGGCCTTCTACGAGCAGTACTTC. Its translation is CASSQTAGAFYEQYF.